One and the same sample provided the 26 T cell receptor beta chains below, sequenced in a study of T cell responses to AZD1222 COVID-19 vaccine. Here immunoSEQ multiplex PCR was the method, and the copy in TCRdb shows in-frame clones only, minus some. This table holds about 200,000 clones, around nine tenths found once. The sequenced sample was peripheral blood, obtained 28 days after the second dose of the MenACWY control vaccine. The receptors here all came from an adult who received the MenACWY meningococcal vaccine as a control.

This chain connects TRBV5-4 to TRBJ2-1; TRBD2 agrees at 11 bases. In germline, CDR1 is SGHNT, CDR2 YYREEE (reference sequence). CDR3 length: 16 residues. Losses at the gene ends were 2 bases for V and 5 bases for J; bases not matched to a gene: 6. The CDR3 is CASSFLAGGRHNEQFF. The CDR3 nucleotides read TGTGCCAGCAGCTTTTTAGCGGGAGGGCGACACAATGAGCAGTTCTTC. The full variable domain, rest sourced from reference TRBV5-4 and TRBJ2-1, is ETGVTQSPTHLIKTRGQQVTLRCSSQSGHNTVSWYQQALGQGPQFIFQYYREEENGRGNFPPRFSGLQFPNYSSELNVNALELDDSALYLCASSFLAGGRHNEQFFGPGTRLTVL.

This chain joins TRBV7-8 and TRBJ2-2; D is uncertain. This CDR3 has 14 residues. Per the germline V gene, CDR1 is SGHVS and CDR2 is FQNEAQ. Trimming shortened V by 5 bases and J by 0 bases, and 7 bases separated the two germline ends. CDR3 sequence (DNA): TGTGCCAGCAGCCTTGGGGCGAACACCGGGGAGCTGTTTTTT. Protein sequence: CASSLGANTGELFF.

The CDR3 protein is CASSRSSVTSTDTQYF. The CDR3 DNA reads as TGCGCCAGCAGCCGATCCTCGGTGACATCCACAGATACGCAGTATTTT. V usage is TRBV4-3 and J usage is TRBJ2-3, with D hard to call. Germline-derived CDR1 and CDR2 are LGHNA and YSLEER. The V end lost 4 bases, the J end lost 2 bases, and 16 bases lay between the germline ends. CDR3 size: 16 residues.

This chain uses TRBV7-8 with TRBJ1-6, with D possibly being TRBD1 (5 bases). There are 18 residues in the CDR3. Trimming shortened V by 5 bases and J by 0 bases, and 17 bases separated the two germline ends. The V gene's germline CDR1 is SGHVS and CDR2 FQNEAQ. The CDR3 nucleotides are TGTGCCAGCAGCCCGATGGGACCGGCGAGCTCCTATAATTCACCCCTCCACTTT. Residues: CASSPMGPASSYNSPLHF.

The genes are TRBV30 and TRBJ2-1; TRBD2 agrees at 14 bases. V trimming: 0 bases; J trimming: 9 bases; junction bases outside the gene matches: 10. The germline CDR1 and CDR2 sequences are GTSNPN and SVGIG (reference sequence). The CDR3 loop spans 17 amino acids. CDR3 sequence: CAWSVRGLAGVLGEQFF. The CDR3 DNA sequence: TGTGCCTGGAGTGTAAGGGGACTAGCGGGAGTATTAGGTGAGCAGTTCTTC.

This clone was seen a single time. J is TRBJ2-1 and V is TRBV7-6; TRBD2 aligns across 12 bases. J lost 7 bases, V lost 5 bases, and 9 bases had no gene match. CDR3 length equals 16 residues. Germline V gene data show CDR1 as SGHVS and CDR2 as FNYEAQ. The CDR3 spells CASSLRLAGVGNEQFF. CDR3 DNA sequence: TGTGCCAGCAGCCTGCGACTAGCGGGAGTGGGGAATGAGCAGTTCTTC.

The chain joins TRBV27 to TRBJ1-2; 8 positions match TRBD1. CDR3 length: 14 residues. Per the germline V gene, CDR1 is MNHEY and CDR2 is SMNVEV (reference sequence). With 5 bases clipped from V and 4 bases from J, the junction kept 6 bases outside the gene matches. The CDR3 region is CASSQDRALYGYTF. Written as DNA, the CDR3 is TGTGCCAGCAGTCAGGACAGGGCGCTCTATGGCTACACCTTC.

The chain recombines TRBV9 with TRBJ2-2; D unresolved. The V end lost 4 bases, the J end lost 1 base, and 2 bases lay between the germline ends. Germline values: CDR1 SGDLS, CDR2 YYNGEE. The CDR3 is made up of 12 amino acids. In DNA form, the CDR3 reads TGTGCCAGCAGCCAGAACACCGGGGAGCTGTTTTTT. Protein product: CASSQNTGELFF.

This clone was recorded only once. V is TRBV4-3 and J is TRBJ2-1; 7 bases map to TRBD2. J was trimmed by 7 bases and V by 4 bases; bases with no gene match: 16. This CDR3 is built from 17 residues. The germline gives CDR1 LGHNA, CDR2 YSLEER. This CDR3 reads CASSLILGEGLLNEQFF. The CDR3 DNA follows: TGCGCCAGCAGCCTGATTCTGGGGGAGGGCCTATTGAATGAGCAGTTCTTC.

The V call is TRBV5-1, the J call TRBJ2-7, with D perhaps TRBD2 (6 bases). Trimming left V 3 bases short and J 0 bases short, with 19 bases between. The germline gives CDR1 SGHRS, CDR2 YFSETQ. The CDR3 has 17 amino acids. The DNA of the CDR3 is TGCGCCAGCAGCTCATCTGGATCTGGGAGGTACTCCTACGAGCAGTACTTC. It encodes CASSSSGSGRYSYEQYF.

The CDR3 coding sequence is TGTGCCAGCGCACCAATCGGAGGATCCGGAAACACCATATATTTT. Translation gives CASAPIGGSGNTIYF. The chain carries TRBV6-5 and TRBJ1-3; D remains unclear. This CDR3 region has 15 residues. Germline values: CDR1 MNHEY, CDR2 SVGAGI. V lost 8 bases and J lost 4, with 18 bases in between.

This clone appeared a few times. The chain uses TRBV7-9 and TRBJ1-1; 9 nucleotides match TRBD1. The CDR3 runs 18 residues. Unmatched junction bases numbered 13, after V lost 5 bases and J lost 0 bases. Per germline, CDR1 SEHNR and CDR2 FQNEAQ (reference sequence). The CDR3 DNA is TGTGCCAGCAGCCTCGGGACAGGGCTTATGGGGTTGAACACTGAAGCTTTCTTT. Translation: CASSLGTGLMGLNTEAFF.

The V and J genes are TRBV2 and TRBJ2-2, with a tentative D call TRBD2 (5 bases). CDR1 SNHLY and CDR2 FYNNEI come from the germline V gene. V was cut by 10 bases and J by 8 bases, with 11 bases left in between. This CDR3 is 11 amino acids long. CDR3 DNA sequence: TGTGCCACCTCAACTAGGGGGGAGCTGTTTTTT. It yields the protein CATSTRGELFF.

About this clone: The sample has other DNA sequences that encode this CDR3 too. CDR3 nucleotides: TGCAGTGCTGAGGGGAAAGAGACCCAGTACTTC. The encoded protein is CSAEGKETQYF. This chain links TRBV20-1 with TRBJ2-5; D may correspond to TRBD1 or TRBD2 (5 bases each). The CDR3 loop spans 11 amino acids. Trimming left V 5 bases short and J 3 bases short, with 7 bases between. Germline CDR1 and CDR2: DFQATT and SNEGSKA (reference sequence).

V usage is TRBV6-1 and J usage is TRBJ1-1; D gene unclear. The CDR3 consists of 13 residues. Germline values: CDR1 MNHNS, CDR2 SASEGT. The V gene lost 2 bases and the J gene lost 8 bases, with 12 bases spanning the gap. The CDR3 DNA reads TGTGCCAGCAGTGAAAGGTATGGAAAGGAAGCTTTCTTT. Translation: CASSERYGKEAFF.

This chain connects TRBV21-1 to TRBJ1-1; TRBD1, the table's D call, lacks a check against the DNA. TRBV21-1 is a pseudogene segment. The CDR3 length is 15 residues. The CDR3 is CASSSRDRKNTEAFF. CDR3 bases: TGTGCCAGCAGCAGTCGGGACAGGAAGAACACTGAAGCTTTCTTT.

CDR3 sequence: CASSVRQSNQPQHF. CDR3 nucleotide sequence: TGTGCCAGCAGTGTGCGACAAAGCAATCAGCCCCAGCATTTT. The chain couples TRBV2 to TRBJ1-5; D not resolved. Germline values: CDR1 SNHLY, CDR2 FYNNEI. V lost 4 bases and J 1 base, leaving 8 bases between the germline ends. The CDR3 extends over 14 amino acids. Combining the CDR3 with reference TRBV2 and TRBJ1-5 gives the whole variable domain EPEVTQTPSHQVTQMGQEVILRCVPISNHLYFYWYRQILGQKVEFLVSFYNNEISEKSEIFDDQFSVERPDGSNFTLKIRSTKLEDSAMYFCASSVRQSNQPQHFGDGTRLSIL.

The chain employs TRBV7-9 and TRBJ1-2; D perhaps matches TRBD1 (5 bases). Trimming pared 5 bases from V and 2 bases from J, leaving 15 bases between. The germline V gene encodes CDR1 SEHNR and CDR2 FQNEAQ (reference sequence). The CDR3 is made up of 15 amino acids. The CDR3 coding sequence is TGTGCCAGCAGCCAGTCGGGGCGGTTGAACTATGGCTACACCTTC. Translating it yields CASSQSGRLNYGYTF.

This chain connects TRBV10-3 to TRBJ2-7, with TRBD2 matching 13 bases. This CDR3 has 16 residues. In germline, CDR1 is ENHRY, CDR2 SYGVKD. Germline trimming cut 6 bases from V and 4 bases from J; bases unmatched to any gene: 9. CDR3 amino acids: CAISATGTSGTYEQYF. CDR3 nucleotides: TGTGCCATCAGCGCCACCGGGACTAGCGGGACTTACGAGCAGTACTTC.

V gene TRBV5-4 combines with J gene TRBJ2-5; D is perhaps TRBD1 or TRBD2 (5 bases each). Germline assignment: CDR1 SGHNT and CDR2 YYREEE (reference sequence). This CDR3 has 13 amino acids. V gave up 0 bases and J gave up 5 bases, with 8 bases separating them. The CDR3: CASSLAGAETQYF. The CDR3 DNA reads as TGTGCCAGCAGCTTGGCCGGGGCTGAGACCCAGTACTTC.

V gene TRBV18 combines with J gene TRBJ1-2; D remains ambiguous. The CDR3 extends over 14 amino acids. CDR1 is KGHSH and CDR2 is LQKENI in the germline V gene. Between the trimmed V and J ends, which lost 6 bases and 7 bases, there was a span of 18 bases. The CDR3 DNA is TGTGCCAGCTCGCAAATACAGTTTTCGACTGGCTACACCTTC. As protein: CASSQIQFSTGYTF.

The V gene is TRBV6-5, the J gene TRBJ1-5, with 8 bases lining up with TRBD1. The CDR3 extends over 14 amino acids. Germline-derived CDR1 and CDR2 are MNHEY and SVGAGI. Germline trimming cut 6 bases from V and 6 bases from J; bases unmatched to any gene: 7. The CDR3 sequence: CASSSGQGGQPQHF. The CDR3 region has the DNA TGTGCCAGCAGCTCCGGACAGGGAGGTCAGCCCCAGCATTTT.

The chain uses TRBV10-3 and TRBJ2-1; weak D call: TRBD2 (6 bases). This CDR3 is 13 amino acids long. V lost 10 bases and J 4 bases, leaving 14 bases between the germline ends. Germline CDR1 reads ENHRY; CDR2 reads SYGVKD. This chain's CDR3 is CASKNSGYNEQFF. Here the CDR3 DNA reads TGTGCCAGTAAAAACAGCGGGTACAATGAGCAGTTCTTC.

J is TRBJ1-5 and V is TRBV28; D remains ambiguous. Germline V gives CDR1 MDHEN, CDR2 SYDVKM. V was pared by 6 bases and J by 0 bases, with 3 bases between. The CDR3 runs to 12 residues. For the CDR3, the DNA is TGTGCCAGCAGGGTTAGCAATCAGCCCCAGCATTTT. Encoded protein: CASRVSNQPQHF.

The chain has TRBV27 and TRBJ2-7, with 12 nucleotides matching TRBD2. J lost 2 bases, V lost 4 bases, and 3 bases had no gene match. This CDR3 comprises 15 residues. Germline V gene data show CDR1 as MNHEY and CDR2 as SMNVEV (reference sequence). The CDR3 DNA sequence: TGTGCCAGCAGTTCCAGGACTAGCGGGACCTACGAGCAGTACTTC. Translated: CASSSRTSGTYEQYF.

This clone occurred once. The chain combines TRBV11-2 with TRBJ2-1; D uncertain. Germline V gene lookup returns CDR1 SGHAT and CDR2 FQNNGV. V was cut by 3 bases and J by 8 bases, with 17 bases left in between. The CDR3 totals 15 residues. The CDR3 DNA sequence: TGTGCCAGCAGCTTGGCCCCCGCGAGTTGGTATGAGCAGTTCTTC. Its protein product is CASSLAPASWYEQFF.